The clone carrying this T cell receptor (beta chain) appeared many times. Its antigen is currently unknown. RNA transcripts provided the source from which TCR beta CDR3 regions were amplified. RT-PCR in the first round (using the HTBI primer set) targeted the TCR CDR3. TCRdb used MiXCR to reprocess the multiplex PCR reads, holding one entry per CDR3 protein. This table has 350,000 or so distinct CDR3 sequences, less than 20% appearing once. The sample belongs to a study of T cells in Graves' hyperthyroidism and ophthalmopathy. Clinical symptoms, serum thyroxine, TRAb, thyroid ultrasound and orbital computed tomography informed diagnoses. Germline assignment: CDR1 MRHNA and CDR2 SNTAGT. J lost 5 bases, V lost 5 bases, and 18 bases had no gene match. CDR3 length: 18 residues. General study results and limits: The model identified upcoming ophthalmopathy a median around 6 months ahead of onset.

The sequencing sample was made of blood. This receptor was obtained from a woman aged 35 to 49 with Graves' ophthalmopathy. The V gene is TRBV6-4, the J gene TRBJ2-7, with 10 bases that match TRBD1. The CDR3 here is CASSPRSPGQGTIHEQYF. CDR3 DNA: TGTGCCAGCAGTCCACGTTCTCCGGGACAGGGGACAATCCACGAGCAGTACTTC.